The present entry profiles one T cell receptor beta chain with its context. Its antigen remains unknown. The data were taken from a study of cytomegalovirus exposure and HLA in healthy donors. Study-wide context: The roughly 670 first-cohort repertoires shared a platform with the approximately 110 validation repertoires, as reported in a later analysis. Whole-study findings and limits: The classifier was said to identify cytomegalovirus status with high specificity and sensitivity.

Sequenced by immunoSEQ multiplex PCR; TCRdb stores in-frame clones only, minus some. The table includes tens of thousands of clones, almost 85% detected once. V shed 1 base, J shed 6 bases, and the junction held 5 bases outside the gene matches. Germline CDR1 is LNHDA and CDR2 is SQIVND (reference sequence). The CDR3 is 15 amino acids. The sample taken for sequencing was PBMCs. The source is a young woman in good health and CMV-seropositive. V is TRBV19 and J is TRBJ2-3; TRBD2 matches 9 bases. Here the CDR3 DNA reads TGTGCCAGTAGTATAGGCGGGGGGGCCTTGGATACGCAGTATTTT. Translated: CASSIGGGALDTQYF.